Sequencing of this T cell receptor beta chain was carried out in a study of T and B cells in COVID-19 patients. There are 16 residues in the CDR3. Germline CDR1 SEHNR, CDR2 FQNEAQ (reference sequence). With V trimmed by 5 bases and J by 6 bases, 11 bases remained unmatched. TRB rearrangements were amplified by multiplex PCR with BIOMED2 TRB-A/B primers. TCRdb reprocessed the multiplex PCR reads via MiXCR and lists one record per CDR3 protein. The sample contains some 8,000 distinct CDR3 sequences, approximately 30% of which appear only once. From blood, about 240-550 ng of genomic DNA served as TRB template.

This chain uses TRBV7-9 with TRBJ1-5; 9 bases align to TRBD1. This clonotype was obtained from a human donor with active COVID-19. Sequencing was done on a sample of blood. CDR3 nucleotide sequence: TGTGCCAGCAGCCCGGTGGGACAGGGTGACGGTCAGCCCCAGCATTTT. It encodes CASSPVGQGDGQPQHF.